The 7 T cell receptor beta chains reported below all come from one sample, sequenced in a study of CXCR3-negative and CXCR3-positive naive CD8 T cells (dated by TCRdb to the late 2010s). General study outcomes and caveats: TRB CDR3s from CXCR3-positive naive cells showed higher hydrophobicity (lower Kidera factor 4), lower energy, and higher strength and volume indices than CXCR3-negative naive cells.

Antigens of these TCRs are unknown. Sequencing instrument: NextSeq 550. The Human TCR Profiling Kit (MiLaboratory) was used to prepare UMI-labeled 5' RACE TRB cDNA libraries. Each CDR3 protein sequence appears as one entry after TCRdb reprocessed the reads, and no DNA is included. The sample's clone listing holds roughly 140,000 distinct CDR3 sequences. Under 0.35% of the sample goes to the ten largest clones. The sequencing input was naive CXCR3+ CD8+ T cells from blood. What the cell subset or site label conveys for this sample: CD45RO-CCR7+CD27+CD95- naive CD8+ T cells expressing CXCR3 (TNR3+). The receptor source for this set is a human donor in good health. Some clones in this sample may be carry-over from other donors' samples.

This chain joins TRBV20-1 and TRBJ2-7; TCRdb selects TRBD1, and the lack of DNA leaves this call unchecked. The CDR3 sequence is 14 residues long. Germline assignment: CDR1 DFQATT and CDR2 SNEGSKA (reference sequence). The CDR3 loop reads CSARDQDTGYEQYF.

This chain links TRBV5-1 with TRBJ2-1; TCRdb picks TRBD2, but there is no DNA to check that call. The CDR3 consists of 16 residues. Germline V gene sequence: CDR1 SGHRS, CDR2 YFSETQ. Here the CDR3 reads CASSLISGSFDNEQFF.

This chain joins TRBV4-1 and TRBJ1-2. Germline lookup yields CDR1 MGHRA and CDR2 YSYEKL. The CDR3 consists of 15 residues. The CDR3 region is CASSQHVATHYGYTF.

V is TRBV29-1 and J is TRBJ2-7. This CDR3 region has 12 residues. Germline-derived CDR1 and CDR2 are SQVTM and ANQGSEA. CDR3 loop: CSVVLDSYEQYF.

The V and J genes are TRBV23-1 and TRBJ2-1; TCRdb names TRBD1, which stays unverified in the absence of DNA. TRBV23-1 is an ORF for which the function is uncertain. The CDR3 sequence is 17 residues long. This CDR3 reads CASSQSSQGWAYNEQFF.

The chain has TRBV6-2 or TRBV6-3 and TRBJ1-2. This CDR3 is built from 12 residues. Germline V CDR1 and CDR2: MNHEY, SVGEGT. CDR3 sequence reads: CASNSGDYGYTF.

This chain joins TRBV5-1 and TRBJ2-7. Germline V gene lookup returns CDR1 SGHRS and CDR2 YFSETQ. The CDR3 spans 11 residues. This CDR3 reads CASSSKGEQYF.